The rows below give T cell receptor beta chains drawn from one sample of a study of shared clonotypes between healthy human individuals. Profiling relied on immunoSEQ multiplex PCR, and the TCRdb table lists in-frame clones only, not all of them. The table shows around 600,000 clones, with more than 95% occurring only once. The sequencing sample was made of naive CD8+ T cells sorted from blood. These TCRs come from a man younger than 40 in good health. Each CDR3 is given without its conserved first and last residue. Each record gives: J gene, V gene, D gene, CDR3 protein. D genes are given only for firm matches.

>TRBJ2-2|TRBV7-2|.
ASSPTGELF
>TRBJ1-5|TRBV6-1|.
ASSESNTYSNQPQH
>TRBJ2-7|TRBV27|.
ASSLSAGTYEQY
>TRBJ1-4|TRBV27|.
ASSSPGTPMGEKLF
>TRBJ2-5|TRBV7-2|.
ASSLEAAEETQY
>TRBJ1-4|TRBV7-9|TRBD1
ASSLLQGDEKLF
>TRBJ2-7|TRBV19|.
ASSNSHEQY
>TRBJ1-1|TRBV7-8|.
ASSIRTRASITEAF
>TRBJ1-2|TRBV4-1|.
ASSQALGPYGRGYT
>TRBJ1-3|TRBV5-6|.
ASTSWGGNTIY
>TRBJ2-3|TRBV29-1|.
SVGATGSTDTQY
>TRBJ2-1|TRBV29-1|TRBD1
SVLDRPEQF
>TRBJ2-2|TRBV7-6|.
ASSRVADNTGELF
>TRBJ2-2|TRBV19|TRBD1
ASSTRTGGNTGELF
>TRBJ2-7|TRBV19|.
TRPAEYYEQY
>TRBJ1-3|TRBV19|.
ASNLAAGGFNTIY
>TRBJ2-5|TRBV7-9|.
ASSIGQGLQREEY